This paragraph covers one T cell receptor beta chain sequence. These data belong to a study of blood T cell repertoires in COVID-19. Looking at the study overall: There were acute and convalescent COVID-19 samples, and they came from the United States, Italy and Spain. Sample material is recorded as cDNA or gDNA derived from T cells, B-cell-depleted T cells, or PBMCs.

In the authors' methods: Reference gene primer amplification yielded estimated nucleated cell counts. Produced via immunoSEQ multiplex PCR; TCRdb's table is partial and in-frame only. Clonal size and the V and J genes are those of that table, whereas D and trimming came from the DNA. The sample has some 120,000 clones, more than 75% seen once. Germline V gene sequence: CDR1 SGHDT, CDR2 YYEEEE. This CDR3 spans 15 amino acids. V gave up 4 bases and J gave up 7 bases, with 18 bases separating them. This clonotype originated in a man in his fifties or sixties with acute or convalescent COVID-19. V and J are TRBV5-6 and TRBJ1-5; D is ambiguous. Sequencing input: peripheral blood. CDR3 residues: CASSKAPAGFQPQHF. The CDR3 bases are TGTGCCAGCAGCAAGGCCCCAGCGGGATTCCAGCCCCAGCATTTT.